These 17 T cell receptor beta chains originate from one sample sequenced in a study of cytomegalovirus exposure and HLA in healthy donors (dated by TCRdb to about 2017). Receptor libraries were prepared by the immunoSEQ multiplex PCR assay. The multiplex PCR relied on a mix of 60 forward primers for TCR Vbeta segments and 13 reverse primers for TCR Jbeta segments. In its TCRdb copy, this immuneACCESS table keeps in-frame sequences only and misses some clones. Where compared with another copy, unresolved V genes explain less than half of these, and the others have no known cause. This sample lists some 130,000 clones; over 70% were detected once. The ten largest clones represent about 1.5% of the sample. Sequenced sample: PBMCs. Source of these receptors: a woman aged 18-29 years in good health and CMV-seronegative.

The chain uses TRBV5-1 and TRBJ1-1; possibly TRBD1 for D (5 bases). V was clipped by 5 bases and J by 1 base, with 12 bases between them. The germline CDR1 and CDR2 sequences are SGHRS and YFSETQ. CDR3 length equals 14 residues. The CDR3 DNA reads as TGCGCCAGCAGTTTCAGGGATACGAACACTGAAGCTTTCTTT. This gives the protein CASSFRDTNTEAFF. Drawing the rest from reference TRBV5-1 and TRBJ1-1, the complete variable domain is KAGVTQTPRYLIKTRGQQVTLSCSPISGHRSVSWYQQTPGQGLQFLFEYFSETQRNKGNFPGRFSGRQFSNSRSEMNVSTLELGDSALYLCASSFRDTNTEAFFGQGTRLTVV.

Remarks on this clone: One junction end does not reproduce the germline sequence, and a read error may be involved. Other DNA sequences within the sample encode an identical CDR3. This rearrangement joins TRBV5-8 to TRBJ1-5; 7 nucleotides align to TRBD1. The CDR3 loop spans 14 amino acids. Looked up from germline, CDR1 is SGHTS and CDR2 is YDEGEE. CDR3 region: CASSLWRQGQPQHF. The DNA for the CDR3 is TGTGCCAGCAGCCTTTGGCGACAGGGTCAGCCCCAGCACTTT. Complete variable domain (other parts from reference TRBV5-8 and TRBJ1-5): EAGVTQSPTHLIKTRGQQATLRCSPISGHTSVYWYQQALGLGLQFLLWYDEGEERNRGNFPPRFSGRQFPNYSSELNVNALELEDSALYLCASSLWRQGQPQHFGDGTRLSIL.

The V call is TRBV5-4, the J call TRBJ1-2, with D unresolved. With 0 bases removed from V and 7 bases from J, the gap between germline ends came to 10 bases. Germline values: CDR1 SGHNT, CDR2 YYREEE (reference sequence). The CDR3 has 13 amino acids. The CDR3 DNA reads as TGTGCCAGCAGCTTGGAGGGAGAATCTGGCTACACCTTC. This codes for CASSLEGESGYTF.

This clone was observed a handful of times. CDR3 amino acids: CASSSDSPGYTF. CDR3 DNA: TGTGCCAGCAGTTCCGACAGTCCCGGCTACACCTTC. The chain is built from TRBV28 and TRBJ1-2; perhaps TRBD1 as D (5 bases). Trimming pared 4 bases from V and 8 bases from J, leaving 11 bases between. The CDR3 runs 12 residues. Germline CDR1 MDHEN, CDR2 SYDVKM.

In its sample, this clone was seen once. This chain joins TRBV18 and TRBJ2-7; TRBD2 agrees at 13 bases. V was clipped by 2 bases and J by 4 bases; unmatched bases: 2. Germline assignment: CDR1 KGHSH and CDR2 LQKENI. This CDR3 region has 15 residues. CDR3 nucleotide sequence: TGTGCCAGCTCACCAGGGACTAGCGGGAAATACGAGCAGTACTTC. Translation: CASSPGTSGKYEQYF.

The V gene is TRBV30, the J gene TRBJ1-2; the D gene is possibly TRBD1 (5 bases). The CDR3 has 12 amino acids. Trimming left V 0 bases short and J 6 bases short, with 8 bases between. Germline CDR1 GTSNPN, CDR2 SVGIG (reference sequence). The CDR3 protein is CAWSVRGNGYTF. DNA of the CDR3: TGTGCCTGGAGTGTACGGGGGAATGGCTACACCTTC.

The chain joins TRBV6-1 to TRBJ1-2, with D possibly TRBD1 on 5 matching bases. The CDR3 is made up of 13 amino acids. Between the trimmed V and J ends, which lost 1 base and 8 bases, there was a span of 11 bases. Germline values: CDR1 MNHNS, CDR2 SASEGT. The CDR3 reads CASSEGRRDGYTF. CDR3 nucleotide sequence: TGTGCCAGCAGTGAAGGCAGGAGGGACGGCTACACCTTC.

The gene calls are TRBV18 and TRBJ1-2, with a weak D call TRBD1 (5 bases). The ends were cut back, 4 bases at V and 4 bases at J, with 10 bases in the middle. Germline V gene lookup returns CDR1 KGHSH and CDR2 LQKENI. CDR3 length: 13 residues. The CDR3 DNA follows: TGTGCCAGCTCACAGCAGGGTGGCTATGGCTACACCTTC. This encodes CASSQQGGYGYTF.

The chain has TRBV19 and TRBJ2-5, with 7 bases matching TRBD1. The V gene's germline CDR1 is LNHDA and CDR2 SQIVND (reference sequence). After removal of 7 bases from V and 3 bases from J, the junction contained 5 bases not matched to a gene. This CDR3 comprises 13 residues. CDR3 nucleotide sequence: TGTGCCAGTATGGGACAGAGTAAAGAGACCCAGTACTTC. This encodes CASMGQSKETQYF.

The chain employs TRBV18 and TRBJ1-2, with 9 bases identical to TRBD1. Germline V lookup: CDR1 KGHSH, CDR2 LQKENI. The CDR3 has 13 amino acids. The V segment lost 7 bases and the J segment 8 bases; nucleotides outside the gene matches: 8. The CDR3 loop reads CASLTGQGRGYTF. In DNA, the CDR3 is TGTGCCAGCTTAACCGGACAGGGGCGAGGCTACACCTTC.

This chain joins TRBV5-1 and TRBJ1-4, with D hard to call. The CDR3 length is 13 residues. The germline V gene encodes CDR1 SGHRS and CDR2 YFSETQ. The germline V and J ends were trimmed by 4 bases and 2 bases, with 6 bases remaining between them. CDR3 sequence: CASSGETNEKLFF. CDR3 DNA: TGCGCCAGCAGCGGAGAGACTAATGAAAAACTGTTTTTT.

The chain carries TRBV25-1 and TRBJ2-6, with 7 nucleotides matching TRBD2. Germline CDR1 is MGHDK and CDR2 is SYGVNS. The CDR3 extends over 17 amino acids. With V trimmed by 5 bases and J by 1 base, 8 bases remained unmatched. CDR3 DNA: TGTGCCAGCAGTACCCGGGGACTAAAGTCTGGGGCCAACGTCCTGACTTTC. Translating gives CASSTRGLKSGANVLTF.

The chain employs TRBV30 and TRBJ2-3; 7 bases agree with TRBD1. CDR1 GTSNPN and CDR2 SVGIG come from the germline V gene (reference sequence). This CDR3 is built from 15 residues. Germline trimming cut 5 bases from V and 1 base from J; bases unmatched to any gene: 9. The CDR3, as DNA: TGTGCCTGGGTCAACAGGGGCGCCGGCACAGATACGCAGTATTTT. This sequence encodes CAWVNRGAGTDTQYF.

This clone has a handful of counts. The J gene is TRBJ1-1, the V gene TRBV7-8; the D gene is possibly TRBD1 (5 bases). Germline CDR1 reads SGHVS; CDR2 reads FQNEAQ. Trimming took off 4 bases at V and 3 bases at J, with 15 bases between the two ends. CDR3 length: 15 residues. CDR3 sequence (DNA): TGTGCCAGCAGCTCCGCCACATCAGGGTACACTGAAGCTTTCTTT. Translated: CASSSATSGYTEAFF.

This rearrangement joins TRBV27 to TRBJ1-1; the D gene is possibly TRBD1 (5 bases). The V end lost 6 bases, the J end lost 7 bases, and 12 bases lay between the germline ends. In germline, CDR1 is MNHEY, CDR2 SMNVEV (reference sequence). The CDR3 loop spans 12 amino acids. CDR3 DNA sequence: TGTGCCAGCAGCTCAGGGCGCCGTGAAGCTTTCTTT. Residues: CASSSGRREAFF.

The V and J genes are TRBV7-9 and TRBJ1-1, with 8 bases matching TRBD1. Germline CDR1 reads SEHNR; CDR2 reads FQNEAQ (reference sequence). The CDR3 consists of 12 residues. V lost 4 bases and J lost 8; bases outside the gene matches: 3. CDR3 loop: CASSSDRAEAFF. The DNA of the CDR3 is TGTGCCAGCAGCTCGGACAGGGCCGAAGCTTTCTTT.

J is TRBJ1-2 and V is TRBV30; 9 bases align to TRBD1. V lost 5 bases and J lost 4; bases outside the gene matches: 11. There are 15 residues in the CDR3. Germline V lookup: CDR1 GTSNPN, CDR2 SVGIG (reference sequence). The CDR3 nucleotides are TGTGCCTGGGCGGGACAGGGCGTTTGGGTCTATGGCTACACCTTC. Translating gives CAWAGQGVWVYGYTF.